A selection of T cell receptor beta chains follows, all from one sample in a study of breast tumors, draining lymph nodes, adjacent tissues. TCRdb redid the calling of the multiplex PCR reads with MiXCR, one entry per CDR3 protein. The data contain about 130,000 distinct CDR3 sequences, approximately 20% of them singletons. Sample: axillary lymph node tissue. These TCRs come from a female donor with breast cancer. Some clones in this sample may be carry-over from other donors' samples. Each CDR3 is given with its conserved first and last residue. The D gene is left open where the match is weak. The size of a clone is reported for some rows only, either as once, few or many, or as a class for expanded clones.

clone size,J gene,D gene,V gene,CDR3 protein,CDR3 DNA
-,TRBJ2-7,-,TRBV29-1,CSVERVQGGLVEQYF,TGCAGCGTAGAAAGAGTCCAGGGTGGCTTGGTAGAGCAGTACTTC
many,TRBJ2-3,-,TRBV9,CASSPLGVRADTQYF,TGTGCCAGCAGCCCTCTGGGGGTGAGGGCAGATACGCAGTATTTT
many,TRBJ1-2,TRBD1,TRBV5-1,CASSAGQGGYGYTF,TGCGCCAGCAGCGCCGGACAGGGGGGGTATGGCTACACCTTC
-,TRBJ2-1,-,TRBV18,CASSPVGSPYNEQFF,TGTGCCAGCTCACCAGTAGGAAGTCCCTACAATGAGCAGTTCTTC
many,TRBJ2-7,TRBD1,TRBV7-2,CASSPAGGYEQYF,TGTGCCAGCAGTCCCGCAGGGGGTTACGAGCAGTACTTC
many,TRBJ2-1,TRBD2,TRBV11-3,CASSLRGLAGVGNEQFF,TGTGCCAGCAGCTTAAGGGGACTAGCGGGAGTGGGTAATGAGCAGTTCTTC
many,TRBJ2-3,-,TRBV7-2,CASSLGDRTDTQYF,TGTGCCAGCAGCTTAGGTGACCGCACAGATACGCAGTATTTT
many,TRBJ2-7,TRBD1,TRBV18,CASSQKQGVWDEQYF,TGTGCCAGCTCACAAAAGCAGGGGGTCTGGGACGAGCAGTACTTC
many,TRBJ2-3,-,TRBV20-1,CSARDSAGVPNTDTQYF,TGCAGTGCTAGAGATTCGGCCGGGGTTCCCAACACAGATACGCAGTATTTT
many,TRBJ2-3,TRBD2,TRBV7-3,CASSPSGGSTDTQYF,TGTGCCAGCAGCCCTAGCGGGGGTAGCACAGATACGCAGTATTTT
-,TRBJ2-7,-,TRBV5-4,CASSLEGAARYEQYF,TGTGCCAGCAGCTTGGAGGGAGCTGCCCGCTACGAGCAGTACTTC
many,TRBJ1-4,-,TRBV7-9,CASSLDLEVNEKLFF,TGTGCCAGCAGCTTAGATCTAGAGGTTAATGAAAAACTGTTTTTT
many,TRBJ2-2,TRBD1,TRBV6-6,CASSPEGQGNGELFF,TGTGCCAGCAGTCCTGAGGGACAGGGGAACGGGGAGCTGTTTTTT
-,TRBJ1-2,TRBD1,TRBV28,CASSSPGQGHYGYTF,TGTGCCAGCAGTTCACCGGGACAGGGGCACTATGGCTACACCTTC
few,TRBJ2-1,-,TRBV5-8,CASSPTGRPYNEQFF,TGTGCCAGCAGCCCGACAGGGAGGCCCTACAATGAGCAGTTCTTC
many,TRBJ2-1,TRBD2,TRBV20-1,CSARTGLVVLYNEQFF,TGCAGTGCTAGAACGGGACTAGTGGTCCTCTACAATGAGCAGTTCTTC
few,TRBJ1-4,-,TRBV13,CASSYRGANEKLFF,TGTGCCAGCAGCTACCGGGGGGCTAATGAAAAACTGTTTTTT